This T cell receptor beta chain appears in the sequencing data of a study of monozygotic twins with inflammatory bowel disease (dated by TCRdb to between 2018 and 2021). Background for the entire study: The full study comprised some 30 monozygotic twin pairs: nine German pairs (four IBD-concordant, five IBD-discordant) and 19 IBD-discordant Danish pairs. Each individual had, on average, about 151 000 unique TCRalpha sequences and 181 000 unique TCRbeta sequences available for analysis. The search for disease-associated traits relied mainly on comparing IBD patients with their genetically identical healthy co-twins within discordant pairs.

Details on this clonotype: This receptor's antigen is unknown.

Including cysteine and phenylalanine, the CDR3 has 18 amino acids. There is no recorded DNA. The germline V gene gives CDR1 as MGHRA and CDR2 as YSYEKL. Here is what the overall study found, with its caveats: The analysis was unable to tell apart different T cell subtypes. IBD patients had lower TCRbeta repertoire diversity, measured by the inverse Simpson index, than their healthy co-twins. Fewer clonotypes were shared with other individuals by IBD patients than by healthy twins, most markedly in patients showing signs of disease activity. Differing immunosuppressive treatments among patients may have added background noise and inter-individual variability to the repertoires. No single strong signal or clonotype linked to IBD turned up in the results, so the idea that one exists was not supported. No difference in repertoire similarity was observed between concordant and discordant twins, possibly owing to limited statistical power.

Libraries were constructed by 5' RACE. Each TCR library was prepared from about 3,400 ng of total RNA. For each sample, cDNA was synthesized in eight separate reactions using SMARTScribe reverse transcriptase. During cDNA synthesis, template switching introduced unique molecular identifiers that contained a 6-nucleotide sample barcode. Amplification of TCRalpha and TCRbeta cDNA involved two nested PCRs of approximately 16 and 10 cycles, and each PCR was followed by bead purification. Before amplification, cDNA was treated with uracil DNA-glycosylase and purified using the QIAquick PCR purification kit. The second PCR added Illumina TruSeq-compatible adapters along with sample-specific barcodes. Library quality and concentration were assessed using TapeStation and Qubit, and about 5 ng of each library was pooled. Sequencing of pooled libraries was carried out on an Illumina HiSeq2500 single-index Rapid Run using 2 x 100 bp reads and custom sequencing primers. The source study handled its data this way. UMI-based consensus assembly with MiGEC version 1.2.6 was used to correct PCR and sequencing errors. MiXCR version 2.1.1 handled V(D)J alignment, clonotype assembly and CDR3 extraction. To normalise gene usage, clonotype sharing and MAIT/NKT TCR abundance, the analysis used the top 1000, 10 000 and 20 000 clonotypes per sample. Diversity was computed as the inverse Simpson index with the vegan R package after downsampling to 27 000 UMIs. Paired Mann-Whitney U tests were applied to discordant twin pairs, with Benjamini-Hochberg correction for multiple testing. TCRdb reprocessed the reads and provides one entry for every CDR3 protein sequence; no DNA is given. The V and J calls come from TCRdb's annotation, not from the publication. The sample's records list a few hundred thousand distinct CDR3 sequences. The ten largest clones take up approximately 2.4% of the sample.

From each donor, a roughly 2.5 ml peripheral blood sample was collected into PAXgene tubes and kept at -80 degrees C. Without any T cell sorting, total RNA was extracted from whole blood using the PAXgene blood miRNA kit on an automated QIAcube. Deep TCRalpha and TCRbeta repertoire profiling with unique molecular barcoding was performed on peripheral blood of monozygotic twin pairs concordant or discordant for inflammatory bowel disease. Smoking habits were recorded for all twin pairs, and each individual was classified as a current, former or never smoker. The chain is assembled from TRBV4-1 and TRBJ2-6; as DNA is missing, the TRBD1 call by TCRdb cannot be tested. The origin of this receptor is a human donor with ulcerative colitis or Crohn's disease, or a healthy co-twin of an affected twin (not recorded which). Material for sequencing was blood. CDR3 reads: CASSHPYGREPGANVLTF.